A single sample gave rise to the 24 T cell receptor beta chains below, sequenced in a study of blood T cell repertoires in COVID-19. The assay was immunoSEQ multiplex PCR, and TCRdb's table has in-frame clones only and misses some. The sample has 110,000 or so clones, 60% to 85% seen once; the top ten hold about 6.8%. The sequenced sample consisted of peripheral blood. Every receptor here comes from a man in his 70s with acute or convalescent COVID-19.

In DNA, the CDR3 is TGTGCCACCAGTGATTCCGACAGGGTGGATGGCTACACCTTC. Amino acid sequence: CATSDSDRVDGYTF. The chain joins TRBV24-1 to TRBJ1-2, with 7 bases aligning to TRBD1. Germline V gene lookup returns CDR1 KGHDR and CDR2 SFDVKD. V shed 2 bases and J 6 bases; nucleotides not matched to a gene: 5. The CDR3 is 14 amino acids.

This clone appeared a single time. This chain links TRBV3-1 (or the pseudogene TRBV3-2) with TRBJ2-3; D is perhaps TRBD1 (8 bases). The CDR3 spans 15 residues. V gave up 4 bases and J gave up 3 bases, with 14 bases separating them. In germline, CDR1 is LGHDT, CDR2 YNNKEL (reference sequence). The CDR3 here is CASSPTGGGTDTQYF. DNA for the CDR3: TGTGCCAGCAGCCCCACAGGGGGGGGGACAGATACGCAGTATTTT.

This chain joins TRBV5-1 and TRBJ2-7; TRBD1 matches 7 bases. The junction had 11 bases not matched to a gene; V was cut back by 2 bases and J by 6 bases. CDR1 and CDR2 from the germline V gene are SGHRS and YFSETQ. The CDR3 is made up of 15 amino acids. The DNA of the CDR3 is TGCGCCAGCAGCTTACGACAGGGTCGATCTTCCGAGCAGTACTTC. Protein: CASSLRQGRSSEQYF. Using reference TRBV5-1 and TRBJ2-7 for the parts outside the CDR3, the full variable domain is KAGVTQTPRYLIKTRGQQVTLSCSPISGHRSVSWYQQTPGQGLQFLFEYFSETQRNKGNFPGRFSGRQFSNSRSEMNVSTLELGDSALYLCASSLRQGRSSEQYFGPGTRLTVT.

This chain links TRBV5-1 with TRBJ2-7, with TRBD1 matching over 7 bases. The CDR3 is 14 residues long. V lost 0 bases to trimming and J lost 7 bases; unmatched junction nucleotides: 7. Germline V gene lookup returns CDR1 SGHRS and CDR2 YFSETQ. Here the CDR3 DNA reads TGCGCCAGCAGCTTGGGACCAGGGGGTGCTGAGCAGTACTTC. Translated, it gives CASSLGPGGAEQYF. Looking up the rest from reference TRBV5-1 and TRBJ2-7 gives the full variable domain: KAGVTQTPRYLIKTRGQQVTLSCSPISGHRSVSWYQQTPGQGLQFLFEYFSETQRNKGNFPGRFSGRQFSNSRSEMNVSTLELGDSALYLCASSLGPGGAEQYFGPGTRLTVT.

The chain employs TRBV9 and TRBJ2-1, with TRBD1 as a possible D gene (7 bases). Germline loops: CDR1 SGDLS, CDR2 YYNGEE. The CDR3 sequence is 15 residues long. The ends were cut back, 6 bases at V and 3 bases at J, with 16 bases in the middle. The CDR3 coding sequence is TGTGCCAGCACCCCTAGGGGGGACAGCTACAATGAGCAGTTCTTC. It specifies CASTPRGDSYNEQFF.

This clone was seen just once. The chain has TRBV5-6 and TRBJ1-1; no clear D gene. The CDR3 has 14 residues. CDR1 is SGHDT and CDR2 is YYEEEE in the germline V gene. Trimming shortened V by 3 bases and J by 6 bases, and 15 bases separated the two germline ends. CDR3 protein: CASSSYSAYPEAFF. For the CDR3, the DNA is TGTGCCAGCAGCTCGTACAGTGCGTACCCTGAAGCTTTCTTT.

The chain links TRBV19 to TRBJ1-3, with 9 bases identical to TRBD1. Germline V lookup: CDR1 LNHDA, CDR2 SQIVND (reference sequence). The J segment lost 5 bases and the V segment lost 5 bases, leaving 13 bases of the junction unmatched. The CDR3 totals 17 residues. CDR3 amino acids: CASSLQAGTGFRNTIYF. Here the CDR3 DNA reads TGTGCCAGTAGTCTCCAAGCCGGGACAGGGTTTAGAAACACCATATATTTT. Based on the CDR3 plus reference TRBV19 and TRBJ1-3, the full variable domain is DGGITQSPKYLFRKEGQNVTLSCEQNLNHDAMYWYRQDPGQGLRLIYYSQIVNDFQKGDIAEGYSVSREKKESFPLTVTSAQKNPTAFYLCASSLQAGTGFRNTIYFGEGSWLTVV.

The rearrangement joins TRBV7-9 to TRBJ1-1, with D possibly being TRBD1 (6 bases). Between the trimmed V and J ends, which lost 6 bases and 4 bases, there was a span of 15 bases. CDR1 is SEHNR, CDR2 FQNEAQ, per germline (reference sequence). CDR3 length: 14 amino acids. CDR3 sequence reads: CASSKTGTSTEAFF. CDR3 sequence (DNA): TGTGCCAGCAGTAAAACAGGGACCTCCACTGAAGCTTTCTTT.

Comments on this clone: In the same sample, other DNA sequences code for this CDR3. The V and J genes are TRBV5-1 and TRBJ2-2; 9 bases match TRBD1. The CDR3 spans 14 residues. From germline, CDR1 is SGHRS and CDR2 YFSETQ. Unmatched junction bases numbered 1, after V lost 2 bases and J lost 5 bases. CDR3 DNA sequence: TGCGCCAGCAGCTTAGGACAGGGGACCGGGGAGCTGTTTTTT. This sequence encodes CASSLGQGTGELFF.

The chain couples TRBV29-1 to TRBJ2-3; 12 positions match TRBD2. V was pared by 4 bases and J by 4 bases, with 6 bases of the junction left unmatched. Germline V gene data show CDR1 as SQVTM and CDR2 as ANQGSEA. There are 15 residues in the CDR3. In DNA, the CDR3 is TGCAGCGTTGGGACTAGCGGGACTGCACCAGATACGCAGTATTTT. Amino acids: CSVGTSGTAPDTQYF.

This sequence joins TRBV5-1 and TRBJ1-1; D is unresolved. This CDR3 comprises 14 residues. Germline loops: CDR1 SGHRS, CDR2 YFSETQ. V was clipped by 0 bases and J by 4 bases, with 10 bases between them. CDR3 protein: CASSLALGSTEAFF. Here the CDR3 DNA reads TGCGCCAGCAGCTTGGCCCTGGGGAGCACTGAAGCTTTCTTT. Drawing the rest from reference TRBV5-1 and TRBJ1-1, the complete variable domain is KAGVTQTPRYLIKTRGQQVTLSCSPISGHRSVSWYQQTPGQGLQFLFEYFSETQRNKGNFPGRFSGRQFSNSRSEMNVSTLELGDSALYLCASSLALGSTEAFFGQGTRLTVV.

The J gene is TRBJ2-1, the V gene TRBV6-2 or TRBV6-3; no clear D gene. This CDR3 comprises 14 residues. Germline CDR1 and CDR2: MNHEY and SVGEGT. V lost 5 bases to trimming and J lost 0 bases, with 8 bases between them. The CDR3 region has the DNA TGTGCCAGCAGTGGTTCCAGCTCCTACAATGAGCAGTTCTTC. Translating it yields CASSGSSSYNEQFF.

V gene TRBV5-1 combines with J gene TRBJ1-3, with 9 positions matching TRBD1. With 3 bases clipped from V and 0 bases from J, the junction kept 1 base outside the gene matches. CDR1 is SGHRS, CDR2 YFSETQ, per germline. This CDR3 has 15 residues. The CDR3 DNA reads TGCGCCAGCAGCTGGGACAGGGACTCTGGAAACACCATATATTTT. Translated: CASSWDRDSGNTIYF.

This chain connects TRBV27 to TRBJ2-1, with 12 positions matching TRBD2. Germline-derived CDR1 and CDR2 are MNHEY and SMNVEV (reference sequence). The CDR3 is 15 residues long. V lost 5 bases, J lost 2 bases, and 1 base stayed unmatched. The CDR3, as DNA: TGTGCCAGCAGTCGGACTAGCGGGACCTACAATGAGCAGTTCTTC. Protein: CASSRTSGTYNEQFF.

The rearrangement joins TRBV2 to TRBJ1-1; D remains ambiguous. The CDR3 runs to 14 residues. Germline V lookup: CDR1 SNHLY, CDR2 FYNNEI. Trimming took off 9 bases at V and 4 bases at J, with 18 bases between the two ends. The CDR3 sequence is CARILSTQLTEAFF. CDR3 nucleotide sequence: TGTGCCAGAATTCTGAGCACCCAACTCACTGAAGCTTTCTTT.

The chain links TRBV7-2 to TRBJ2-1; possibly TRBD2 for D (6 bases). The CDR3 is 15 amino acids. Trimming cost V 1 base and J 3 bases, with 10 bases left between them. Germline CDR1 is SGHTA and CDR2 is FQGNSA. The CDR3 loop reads CASSLVYGSYNEQFF. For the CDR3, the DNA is TGTGCCAGCAGCTTAGTGTACGGGAGCTACAATGAGCAGTTCTTC.

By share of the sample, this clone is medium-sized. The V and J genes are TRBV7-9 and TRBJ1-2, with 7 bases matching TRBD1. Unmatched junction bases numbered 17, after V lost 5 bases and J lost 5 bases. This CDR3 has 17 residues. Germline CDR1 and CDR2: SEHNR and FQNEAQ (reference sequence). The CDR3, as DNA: TGTGCCAGCAGCCCCCGGCGTTTAGGGGGCGCTTGGTATGGCTACACCTTC. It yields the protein CASSPRRLGGAWYGYTF.

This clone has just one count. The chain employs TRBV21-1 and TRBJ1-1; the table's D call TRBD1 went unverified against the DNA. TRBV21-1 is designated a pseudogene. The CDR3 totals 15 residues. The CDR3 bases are TGTGCCAGCAGTCCAGGGGAACAGACGAACACTGAAGCTTTCTTT. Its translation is CASSPGEQTNTEAFF.

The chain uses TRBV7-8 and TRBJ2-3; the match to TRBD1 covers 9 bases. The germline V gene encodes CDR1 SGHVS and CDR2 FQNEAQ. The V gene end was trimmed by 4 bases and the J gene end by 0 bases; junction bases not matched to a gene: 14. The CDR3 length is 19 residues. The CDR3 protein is CASSSPGQGPTTSTDTQYF. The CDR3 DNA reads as TGTGCCAGCAGCTCTCCGGGACAGGGTCCGACAACTAGCACAGATACGCAGTATTTT.

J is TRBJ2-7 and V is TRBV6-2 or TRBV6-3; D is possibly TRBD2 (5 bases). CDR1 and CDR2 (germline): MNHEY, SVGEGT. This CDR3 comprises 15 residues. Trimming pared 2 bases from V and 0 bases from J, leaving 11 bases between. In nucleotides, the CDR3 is TGTGCCAGCAGTTACGAGGGCTCCAGCTCCTACGAGCAGTACTTC. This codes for CASSYEGSSSYEQYF.

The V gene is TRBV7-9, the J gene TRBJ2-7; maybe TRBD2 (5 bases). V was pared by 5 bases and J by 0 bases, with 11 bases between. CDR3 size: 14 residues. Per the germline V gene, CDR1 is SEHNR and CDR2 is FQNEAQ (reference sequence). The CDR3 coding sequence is TGTGCCAGCAGCCCGCCCGGGGACTCCTACGAGCAGTACTTC. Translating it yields CASSPPGDSYEQYF.

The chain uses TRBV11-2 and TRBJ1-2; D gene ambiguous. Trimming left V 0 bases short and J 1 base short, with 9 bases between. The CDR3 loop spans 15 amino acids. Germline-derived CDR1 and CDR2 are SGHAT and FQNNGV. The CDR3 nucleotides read TGTGCCAGCAGCTTAGACCGGGTTAATAACTATGGCTACACCTTC. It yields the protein CASSLDRVNNYGYTF.

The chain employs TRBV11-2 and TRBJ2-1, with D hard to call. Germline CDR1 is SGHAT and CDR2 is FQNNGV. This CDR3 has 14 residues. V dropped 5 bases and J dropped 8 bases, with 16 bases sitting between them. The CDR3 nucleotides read TGTGCCAGCAGCAAAGAATTCTCCCAGGATGAGCAGTTCTTC. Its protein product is CASSKEFSQDEQFF. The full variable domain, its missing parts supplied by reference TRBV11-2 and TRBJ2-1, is EAGVAQSPRYKIIEKRQSVAFWCNPISGHATLYWYQQILGQGPKLLIQFQNNGVVDDSQLPKDRFSAERLKGVDSTLKIQPAKLEDSAVYLCASSKEFSQDEQFFGPGTRLTVL.

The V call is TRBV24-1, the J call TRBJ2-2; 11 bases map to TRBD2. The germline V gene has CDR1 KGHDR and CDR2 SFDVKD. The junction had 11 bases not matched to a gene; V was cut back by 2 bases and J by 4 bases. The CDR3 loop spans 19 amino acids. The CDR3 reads CATSDSAGLAVVVTGELFF. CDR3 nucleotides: TGTGCCACCAGTGATTCAGCGGGACTAGCGGTGGTGGTCACCGGGGAGCTGTTTTTT.